Listed below are T cell receptor beta chains from one sample, sequenced in a study of vaccination and CD4 T cells after COVID-19. No antigen has been assigned to these receptors. TCRdb re-called the PCR reads with MiXCR, one entry per CDR3 protein. The sample lists 9,500 to 15,000 distinct CDR3 sequences, roughly 59% occurring once. Sample: CD4+ T cells from blood, cultured in vitro. The receptors were sampled from a human donor who had recovered from COVID-19. Each CDR3 is given with its conserved first and last residue. A D gene is named only where the DNA matches it firmly. Only part of the rows carry a size: once, few, many, or a class if the clone is expanded.

abundance,d_gene,v_gene,j_gene,CDR3nt,CDR3aa
-,-,TRBV5-6,TRBJ2-5,TGTGCCAGCAGCTTGAGGGCCCGAGAGACCCAGTACTTC,CASSLRARETQYF
few,TRBD2,TRBV20-1,TRBJ2-3,TGCAGTGCTAGGACTAGCGGGATTGATACGCAGTATTTT,CSARTSGIDTQYF
few,-,TRBV7-8,TRBJ1-2,TGTGCCAGCAGCCGCCGGGCCCTTTGGGGCTACACCTTC,CASSRRALWGYTF
few,-,TRBV2,TRBJ1-1,TGTGCCAGCAGTGAAACTACGGCTTTCTTT,CASSETTAFF
few,TRBD2,TRBV20-1,TRBJ2-5,TGCAGTGCTAGAGTTTCGAGGCTAGCGGGAGGGCTGGGGGGAGAGACCCAGTACTTC,CSARVSRLAGGLGGETQYF
-,-,TRBV20-1,TRBJ1-2,TGCAGTGCTAAAAGAAATAACTATGGCTACACCTTC,CSAKRNNYGYTF
-,TRBD1,TRBV6-2/TRBV6-3,TRBJ1-5,TGTGCCAGCAGGACAGGGTCCGGGAGCAATCAGCCCCAGCATTTT,CASRTGSGSNQPQHF
few,-,TRBV20-1,TRBJ1-2,TGCAGTGCCCGGACAGACAACTATGGCTACACCTTC,CSARTDNYGYTF
few,TRBD2,TRBV20-1,TRBJ2-3,TGCAGTGCTAGACCTAGCGGTCCCTCAGATACGCAGTATTTT,CSARPSGPSDTQYF
once,-,TRBV6-1,TRBJ1-6,TGTGCCAGCACGGGGGGGGGAGGCTATAATTCACCCCTCCACTTT,CASTGGGGYNSPLHF
-,TRBD1,TRBV27,TRBJ2-7,TGTGCCAGCAGCCCGGACAGGGACGAGCAGTACTTC,CASSPDRDEQYF